This T cell receptor (beta chain) was sequenced during a study of blood T cell repertoires in COVID-19. V lost 5 bases and J 4 bases, leaving 12 bases between the germline ends. CDR3 length equals 14 residues. Germline-derived CDR1 and CDR2 are LNHDA and SQIVND (reference sequence). Generated by immunoSEQ multiplex PCR, the TCRdb table keeps only in-frame clones and is missing some. The data contain 68,000 or so clones, roughly 88% of them singletons. This receptor was taken from a woman in her 70s with acute or convalescent COVID-19. The sample comprised peripheral blood. The V and J genes are TRBV19 and TRBJ1-3; D may be TRBD1 (5 bases). CDR3 nucleotides: TGTGCCAGTAGTTCTCAGGGTGGCGGAAACACCATATATTTT. Its translation: CASSSQGGGNTIYF.